The 27 T cell receptor beta chains below come from one sample, sequenced in a study of blood T cell repertoires in COVID-19. Here immunoSEQ multiplex PCR was the method, and the copy in TCRdb shows in-frame clones only, minus some. Of some 96,000 clones listed, 80% were seen once; the top ten hold about 12%. Source material: peripheral blood. Every receptor here comes from a woman aged 70-85 years with acute or convalescent COVID-19.

The chain joins TRBV4-2 to TRBJ2-2, with 7 bases matching TRBD1. This CDR3 spans 17 amino acids. Trimming took 4 bases from V and 0 from J; bases not matched to a gene: 8. Germline V gives CDR1 LGHNA, CDR2 YNFKEQ. CDR3 sequence reads: CASSRYSGQPNTGELFF. The DNA for the CDR3 is TGTGCCAGCAGCCGATACTCGGGACAGCCGAACACCGGGGAGCTGTTTTTT.

The chain carries TRBV5-1 and TRBJ1-4; no reliable D call. This CDR3 is 15 amino acids long. V lost 0 bases to trimming and J lost 5 bases, with 11 bases between them. Per the germline V gene, CDR1 is SGHRS and CDR2 is YFSETQ. The CDR3 sequence is CASSLVSSNNEKLFF. The CDR3 DNA reads TGCGCCAGCAGCTTGGTTAGTAGCAACAATGAAAAACTGTTTTTT.

Remarks on this clone: Other DNA sequences from this sample encode an identical CDR3 as well. The rearrangement joins TRBV6-5 to TRBJ1-6; D possibly corresponds to TRBD1 (5 bases). Trimming removed 2 bases from V and 10 bases from J, with 12 bases in between. In germline, CDR1 is MNHEY, CDR2 SVGAGI. The CDR3 consists of 14 residues. DNA of the CDR3: TGTGCCAGCAGTTACGGGCAGGGTGGGTCACCCCTCCACTTT. Translated: CASSYGQGGSPLHF.

The CDR3 sequence is CASSEGGRTTEAFF. In DNA form, the CDR3 reads TGTGCCAGCAGTGAAGGGGGGAGGACTACTGAAGCTTTCTTT. This chain links TRBV2 with TRBJ1-1; D possibly corresponds to TRBD1 (5 bases). CDR1 is SNHLY, CDR2 FYNNEI, per germline. This CDR3 has 14 residues. V gave up 1 base and J gave up 5 bases, with 11 bases separating them.

The chain combines TRBV6-5 with TRBJ2-7, with 7 bases matching TRBD1. The germline V gene encodes CDR1 MNHEY and CDR2 SVGAGI. This CDR3 is built from 12 residues. V was clipped by 9 bases and J by 5 bases; unmatched bases: 7. For the CDR3, the DNA is TGTGCCAGTTTACAGGGGACCCACGAGCAGTACTTC. Amino acid sequence: CASLQGTHEQYF.

V is TRBV6-5 and J is TRBJ2-3; 7 nucleotides agree with TRBD1. Trimming took 5 bases from V and 4 from J; bases not matched to a gene: 9. The CDR3 sequence is 15 residues long. From germline, CDR1 is MNHEY and CDR2 SVGAGI. The CDR3 is CASSSSGTVADTQYF. In nucleotides, the CDR3 is TGTGCCAGCAGTAGCTCCGGGACAGTAGCAGATACGCAGTATTTT.

V is TRBV18 and J is TRBJ2-3, with a tentative D call TRBD2 (6 bases). The V and J ends lost 3 bases and 0 bases respectively, with 10 bases between them. This CDR3 contains 15 residues. Germline V gene lookup returns CDR1 KGHSH and CDR2 LQKENI. CDR3 nucleotides: TGTGCCAGCTCACCGGTCGCGGGGAGCACAGATACGCAGTATTTT. Amino acids: CASSPVAGSTDTQYF.

This clone was recorded a few times. The chain couples TRBV6-2 or TRBV6-3 to TRBJ1-1; possibly TRBD1 for D (6 bases). Trimming took off 5 bases at V and 6 bases at J, with 16 bases between the two ends. This CDR3 comprises 14 residues. Germline V lookup: CDR1 MNHEY, CDR2 SVGEGT. The chain's CDR3 is CASSIQGGYAEAFF. The CDR3 region has the DNA TGTGCCAGCAGTATACAGGGTGGTTACGCTGAAGCTTTCTTT.

The chain couples TRBV10-1 to TRBJ2-5; 9 nucleotides align to TRBD2. This CDR3 is 14 amino acids long. The V gene's germline CDR1 is WNHNN and CDR2 SYGVQD (reference sequence). The J segment lost 5 bases and the V segment lost 4 bases, leaving 5 bases of the junction unmatched. The CDR3 here is CASSAQSGGETQYF. The CDR3 DNA sequence: TGCGCCAGCAGTGCCCAGAGCGGGGGGGAGACCCAGTACTTC.

The table lists this clone with a count of one. The rearrangement links TRBV18 to TRBJ1-5, with 8 positions matching TRBD1. J was trimmed by 6 bases and V by 4 bases; bases with no gene match: 5. The germline V gene has CDR1 KGHSH and CDR2 LQKENI. This CDR3 spans 14 amino acids. The CDR3 DNA is TGTGCCAGCTCACAGGACAGGGAAGTTCAGCCCCAGCATTTT. Its protein is CASSQDREVQPQHF.

This clone has a single count. This CDR3 reads CASSETSGGALDEQFF. For the CDR3, the DNA is TGTGCCAGCAGTGAGACTAGCGGGGGGGCGTTGGATGAGCAGTTCTTC. The chain combines TRBV6-1 with TRBJ2-1, with 14 bases aligning to TRBD2. Germline V CDR1 and CDR2: MNHNS, SASEGT. The CDR3 totals 16 residues. V gave up 3 bases and J gave up 8 bases; unmatched junction bases: 6.

J is TRBJ1-2 and V is TRBV5-8; no reliable D call. The CDR3 runs 16 residues. Trimming cost V 0 bases and J 0 bases, with 12 bases left between them. Germline loops: CDR1 SGHTS, CDR2 YDEGEE. CDR3 residues: CASSLGTLNSNYGYTF. The CDR3 DNA reads TGTGCCAGCAGCTTGGGAACCCTAAACTCTAACTATGGCTACACCTTC. Looking up the rest from reference TRBV5-8 and TRBJ1-2 gives the full variable domain: EAGVTQSPTHLIKTRGQQATLRCSPISGHTSVYWYQQALGLGLQFLLWYDEGEERNRGNFPPRFSGRQFPNYSSELNVNALELEDSALYLCASSLGTLNSNYGYTFGSGTRLTVV.

In nucleotides, the CDR3 is TGTGCCAGAACAGCAATCTCTGGAAACACCATATATTTT. This encodes CARTAISGNTIYF. The chain has TRBV30 and TRBJ1-3; no clear D gene. Trimming took 8 bases from V and 0 from J, leaving 11 bases between them. CDR3 length: 13 residues. The germline CDR1 and CDR2 sequences are GTSNPN and SVGIG (reference sequence).

This clone has just a few counts. CDR3 nucleotides: TGCGCCAGCAGCTTGTCGCAGGGCGAACAGCCCCAGCATTTT. Its protein is CASSLSQGEQPQHF. V is TRBV5-1 and J is TRBJ1-5, with D possibly matching TRBD1 (5 bases). The ends were cut back, 1 base at V and 7 bases at J, with 12 bases in the middle. The CDR3 is 14 amino acids. Germline CDR1 is SGHRS and CDR2 is YFSETQ. The complete variable domain, with remaining parts taken from reference TRBV5-1 and TRBJ1-5, reads KAGVTQTPRYLIKTRGQQVTLSCSPISGHRSVSWYQQTPGQGLQFLFEYFSETQRNKGNFPGRFSGRQFSNSRSEMNVSTLELGDSALYLCASSLSQGEQPQHFGDGTRLSIL.

The chain employs TRBV7-9 and TRBJ1-1, with no clear D. CDR3 size: 13 residues. Germline CDR1 reads SEHNR; CDR2 reads FQNEAQ (reference sequence). V was clipped by 5 bases and J by 3 bases, with 10 bases between them. The CDR3 sequence is CASSAHEDTEAFF. The CDR3 DNA reads TGTGCCAGCAGCGCGCACGAGGACACTGAAGCTTTCTTT.

This chain joins TRBV5-3 and TRBJ2-3, with 12 bases matching TRBD2. TRBV5-3 is an ORF, with its function uncertain. This CDR3 has 16 amino acids. After removal of 5 bases from V and 0 bases from J, the junction contained 4 bases not matched to a gene. Written as DNA, the CDR3 is TGTGCCAGAAGTTCCGGGACTAGCGGGAGCACAGATACGCAGTATTTT. Its protein product is CARSSGTSGSTDTQYF.

This sequence joins TRBV15 and TRBJ1-3; 7 nucleotides line up with TRBD1. The CDR3 sequence is 15 residues long. Per germline, CDR1 LNHNV and CDR2 YYDKDF (reference sequence). V lost 4 bases, J lost 0 bases, and 3 bases stayed unmatched. CDR3 amino acids: CATSNDRASGNTIYF. In nucleotides, the CDR3 is TGTGCCACCAGCAATGACAGGGCCTCTGGAAACACCATATATTTT.

The chain employs TRBV7-9 and TRBJ1-1; possible D gene TRBD1, 5 bases. The CDR3 is 14 residues long. From germline, CDR1 is SEHNR and CDR2 FQNEAQ (reference sequence). V was clipped by 3 bases and J by 2 bases, with 10 bases between them. CDR3 sequence reads: CASSFPQGNTEAFF. CDR3 DNA: TGTGCCAGCAGCTTTCCTCAGGGTAACACTGAAGCTTTCTTT. The variable domain in full, completed from reference TRBV7-9 and TRBJ1-1, reads DTGVSQNPRHKITKRGQNVTFRCDPISEHNRLYWYRQTLGQGPEFLTYFQNEAQLEKSRLLSDRFSAERPKGSFSTLEIQRTEQGDSAMYLCASSFPQGNTEAFFGQGTRLTVV.

The V gene is TRBV4-3, the J gene TRBJ2-3, with D possibly matching TRBD1 (6 bases). CDR1 is LGHNA, CDR2 YSLEER, per germline. V was shortened by 3 bases and J by 10 bases, with 14 bases between the two germline ends. This CDR3 has 13 residues. The DNA of the CDR3 is TGCGCCAGCAGCCAGGCCACAGGGATGCCGCAGTATTTT. Translating it yields CASSQATGMPQYF.

CDR3 sequence (DNA): TGTGCCAGCTCACCACCAGGACAGGATACGGCCCAGCATTTT. Translated, it gives CASSPPGQDTAQHF. The chain couples TRBV18 to TRBJ1-5; 7 bases fit TRBD1. This CDR3 is built from 14 residues. Germline V gene sequence: CDR1 KGHSH, CDR2 LQKENI. Trimming took 0 bases from V and 11 from J; bases not matched to a gene: 7.

This clone was seen a handful of times. The chain is built from TRBV28 and TRBJ1-4, with a tentative D call TRBD1 (5 bases). Trimming removed 2 bases at V and 7 bases at J, with 14 bases between. The CDR3 is made up of 15 amino acids. Germline-derived CDR1 and CDR2 are MDHEN and SYDVKM. This CDR3 is CASSLALGATEKLFF. CDR3 in DNA: TGTGCCAGCAGTTTAGCTCTAGGGGCCACTGAAAAACTGTTTTTT.

The chain couples TRBV18 to TRBJ1-5; D gene uncertain. The CDR3 sequence is 14 residues long. Germline V gives CDR1 KGHSH, CDR2 LQKENI. V was trimmed by 3 bases and J by 4 bases, leaving 10 bases between them. The CDR3 coding sequence is TGTGCCAGCTCACCCGGGAATCCTAATCAGCCCCAGCATTTT. Its translation is CASSPGNPNQPQHF.

The V gene is TRBV11-2, the J gene TRBJ1-2; the D is unclear. The CDR3 has 14 amino acids. The ends were cut back, 5 bases at V and 7 bases at J, with 17 bases in the middle. Per the germline V gene, CDR1 is SGHAT and CDR2 is FQNNGV. The CDR3 region has the DNA TGTGCCAGCAGCGAACCTGGGGAGGCGCGTGGCTACACCTTC. Translating gives CASSEPGEARGYTF.

The CDR3 nucleotides read TGTGCCAGCTCCCAACAGGCCTCCGAAAAACTGTTTTTT. This gives the protein CASSQQASEKLFF. This sequence joins TRBV18 and TRBJ1-4; weak D call: TRBD1 (5 bases). V lost 6 bases to trimming and J lost 8 bases, with 13 bases between them. The CDR3 covers 13 residues. CDR1 and CDR2 from the germline V gene are KGHSH and LQKENI.

The V gene is TRBV27, the J gene TRBJ1-1, with 7 nucleotides matching TRBD1. V dropped 5 bases and J dropped 0; count of bases not matched to a gene: 15. Germline V gene lookup returns CDR1 MNHEY and CDR2 SMNVEV (reference sequence). This CDR3 is 18 amino acids long. The CDR3, as DNA: TGTGCCAGCAGTGCAGGCTGGGACAGAAAATTTATGAACACTGAAGCTTTCTTT. Its translation: CASSAGWDRKFMNTEAFF.

The V and J genes are TRBV7-7 and TRBJ2-5, with 11 bases identical to TRBD2. Trimming took 5 bases from V and 1 from J; bases not matched to a gene: 6. The CDR3 is 16 residues long. Per the germline V gene, CDR1 is SSHAT and CDR2 is FNYEAQ (reference sequence). The chain's CDR3 is CASSRSSGGPQETQYF. The CDR3 DNA reads as TGTGCCAGCAGCCGGTCTAGCGGGGGGCCCCAAGAGACCCAGTACTTC.

The CDR3 loop reads CASSLVGQNTEAFF. The CDR3 nucleotides read TGTGCCAGCAGCTTGGTGGGACAGAACACTGAAGCTTTCTTT. The chain employs TRBV7-6 and TRBJ1-1; D is perhaps TRBD1 (6 bases). Trimming removed 3 bases from V and 1 base from J, with 9 bases in between. Germline-derived CDR1 and CDR2 are SGHVS and FNYEAQ. The CDR3 has 14 residues.